The clone carrying this TCR beta chain was counted a few times. The antigen is undetermined. TCRB transcripts that were expressed got sequenced, as all of the isolated RNA had been reverse transcribed. Measured with immunoSEQ multiplex PCR; TCRdb has only the in-frame clones, and not every one. The table has 450,000 to 550,000 clones, around 30% seen once. The germline V gene encodes CDR1 SQVTM and CDR2 ANQGSEA. With 7 bases clipped from V and 4 bases from J, the junction kept 10 bases outside the gene matches. The CDR3 extends over 14 amino acids. This entry comes from a study of beta chain features in type 1 diabetes. General study results and limits: All four CD4+ subsets of Type 1 diabetes patients contained TCRB CDR3s that were moderately but significantly shorter.

The genes are TRBV29-1 and TRBJ1-2, with TRBD1 identical over 9 bases. The sequenced material came from naive CD4+ T cells from blood. This receptor was identified in a man younger than 35 in good health. The CDR3 loop reads CSAPLTGGTYGYTF. The CDR3 DNA reads TGCAGCGCCCCATTGACAGGGGGTACCTATGGCTACACCTTC.